The entry below gives a single T cell receptor beta chain sequence along with its context. The antigen it binds to is not known. No base quality values were provided; no much bigger clone lies one nucleotide off. The donors were healthy, HIV-negative adults who had no recently reported acute infections or vaccinations. Every donor was a Caucasian adult living in Nashville, Tennessee, USA. Magnetic negative selection was used to enrich CD4+ T cells, after which naive cells were positively selected on CD45RA and the negative fraction became the memory subset. Blood was collected by leukapheresis, and PBMCs were isolated by Ficoll-Histopaque density gradient centrifugation and then cryopreserved in liquid nitrogen vapor phase. Analytical flow cytometry was used to check the purity and quantity of every magnetically sorted T cell population. Genomic DNA was isolated from each sorted fraction and quantified by UV absorbance on a Nanodrop 2000c.

The CDR3 starts with the cysteine, ends with the phenylalanine, and has 16 residues. The entry retains the CDR3 DNA only, 48 bases that are in frame from base 1. CDR1 and CDR2 are read off the germline V gene (reference sequence) as MNHEY and SMNVEV. Here V drops 5 bases and J drops 4 bases, and the junction holds 13 bases not matched to any gene. Using the deep immunoSEQ assay, TCR CDR3 regions were amplified from genomic DNA by multiplex PCR. Genomic DNA extracted from each cell subset was distributed evenly over all wells of several immunoSEQ 96-well plates, and each plate served as one replicate. For sorted subsets, each replicate PCR was loaded with about 0.2 ug genomic DNA, equivalent to 30,000 or so T cell genomes. The purified libraries were quantified using a Qubit 3.0 fluorometer, sized with a Bioanalyzer 2100, and then quantified again using the KAPA Library Quantification kit. A separate single-read 150-cycle Illumina NextSeq 550 flow cell was used to sequence each immunoSEQ 96-well plate. Regarding the original processing steps: The immunoSEQ output contained only junctional sequences without quality scores, so filtering could not match that applied to full-length reads. To assign V/J genes and CDR3, sequences were annotated against IMGT germline references using PyIR, a Python wrapper for IgBLAST v1.9. Reads were removed for weak V/J assignments (E-value above 1e-6), missing CDR3, stop codons, out-of-frame junctions, or ambiguous translated residues. A V3J clonotype was defined by an identical inferred V gene, J gene, and CDR3 amino acid sequence. Percentage overlap between repertoires was computed as shared unique clonotypes divided by the size of the smaller repertoire. RTK rarefaction, the Chao1 estimator, and Recon v2.1 estimates of unobserved clonotypes were used to assess repertoire richness. For all TCRbeta clonotypes obtained by the gDNA method from a handful of donors, generation probabilities were computed with OLGA. What TCRdb holds here is the immuneACCESS table cut down to in-frame rearrangements. Part of the clones is not present; checked against another copy, under half of the missing clones reflect an unresolved V gene, and the others are unexplained. D and trimming were read from the DNA, whereas the V and J calls and clone size are those reported in that table. This sample gives over a million clones in total; around 97% of them show up just once. The ten most abundant clones make up approximately 1.1% of the sample.

The source of the sample is a study of shared clonotypes between healthy human individuals (dated by TCRdb to the early 2020s). Some background on the complete study: The cohort comprised two women and a few men aged 18 to 49 years. Per donor, three plates each were used for CD4 naive and CD4 memory, two for CD8 naive, and one for CD8 memory. Blood TCR repertoires of a handful of healthy adults were deeply sequenced to estimate repertoire size and the extent of clonotype sharing between individuals. Libraries were prepared and TCR repertoires were sequenced by different laboratories using diverse techniques, in order to increase sequencing depth and limit assay-specific biases. Per donor, leukapheresis produced somewhere between about 0.8 and 9.5 billion PBMCs.

The paper's findings and limits, for the study overall: Naive subsets generally had larger estimated clonotype richness than memory subsets did. Approximately 4.8% of naive CD4, 3% to 3.5% of naive CD8, approximately 2.2% of memory CD4, and more than 0.35% of memory CD8 clonotypes were shared across several donors. Rarefaction of sorted-subset datasets indicated incomplete sequencing despite the large sequencing depth. Pairwise subsampling led to the expectation that sequencing depth would affect the degree of clonotype sharing among donors. Compared with non-shared clonotypes, the clonotypes found in all four sorted-subset donors had higher generation probabilities. Sampling was limited to blood, and TCR repertoires in tissue likely differ from TCR repertoires in blood. The genetic and exposure-history diversity represented was limited by the small number of donors.

The TCR originated in a man aged 25-40 years in good health. The chain employs TRBV27 and TRBJ1-2, and TRBD1 matches 7 of the central bases. Sequencing was carried out using naive CD4+ T cells sorted from blood. What the cell subset or site label conveys for this sample: CD45RA+ positively selected. CDR3 sequence: CASSLMRPTGPYGYTF. The base sequence is TGTGCCAGCAGTCTCATGCGACCGACAGGGCCCTATGGCTACACCTTC.